The T cell receptor (beta chain) described here comes from a study of blood T cells in healthy people across ages. A second PCR, run for roughly 7 to 12 cycles, used a sample-barcoded 5' primer plus a J-beta primer mix. MiXCR, run by TCRdb on the 5' RACE reads, gives a single entry per CDR3 protein. The top ten clones hold about 6.3% of a sample with 1.2 million to 1.5 million distinct CDR3 sequences, around 59% of them seen once. V gave up 6 bases and J gave up 4 bases, with 18 bases separating them. This CDR3 spans 15 amino acids. CDR1 and CDR2 (germline): MNHEY, SVGAGI. This clonotype was counted once.

This chain connects TRBV6-5 to TRBJ1-2; D is unresolved. The receptor was isolated from a man between 18 and 35 years old in good health. The sequenced material came from blood. The CDR3 loop is CASRADTGPFYGYTF. The CDR3 DNA sequence: TGTGCCAGCAGGGCAGACACCGGGCCGTTCTATGGCTACACCTTC.